These T cell receptor beta chains were read from a single sample in a study of shared clonotypes between healthy human individuals. Assay used: immunoSEQ multiplex PCR; TCRdb lists only in-frame clones, some missing. The sample holds about 800,000 clones, 95% to 97% seen once. The sample consisted of naive CD8+ T cells sorted from blood. All receptors derive from a young man in good health. Each CDR3 is given with its conserved first and last residue. The D gene is left open where the match is weak. A clone size is listed for some rows: how often the clone was seen (once, few, many), or a class if it is expanded.

clone size	V gene	J gene	D gene	CDR3 protein	CDR3 DNA
once	TRBV19	TRBJ2-7	NA	CASSIRASSSYEQYF	TGTGCCAGTAGTATCCGGGCCTCGAGCTCCTACGAGCAGTACTTC
NA	TRBV19	TRBJ1-2	NA	CASRGGVGTALYGYTF	TGTGCCAGTAGAGGCGGTGTTGGGACGGCCCTTTATGGCTACACCTTC
NA	TRBV29-1	TRBJ2-1	TRBD1	CSVGTGLGFF	TGCAGCGTAGGGACAGGGCTGGGGTTCTTC
once	TRBV28	TRBJ1-5	TRBD1	CASSSGGQPQHF	TGTGCCAGCAGTTCAGGGGGTCAGCCCCAGCATTTT
NA	TRBV9	TRBJ2-2	NA	CASSVPRQVTNTGELFF	TGTGCCAGCAGCGTACCTAGACAGGTGACGAACACCGGGGAGCTGTTTTTT
NA	TRBV29-1	TRBJ1-2	NA	CSAEKGYGYTF	TGCAGCGCCGAAAAAGGCTATGGCTACACCTTC
NA	TRBV10-2	TRBJ2-1	NA	CASSEFLIGYEQFF	TGCGCCAGCAGTGAGTTCCTGATCGGGTATGAGCAGTTCTTC
NA	TRBV4-1	TRBJ2-3	NA	CASSQERQRTDTQYF	TGCGCCAGCAGCCAAGAAAGACAGCGCACAGATACGCAGTATTTT
NA	TRBV7-9	TRBJ2-7	TRBD2	CASSSGTSGIEQYF	TGTGCCAGCAGCTCGGGGACTAGCGGGATCGAGCAGTACTTC
NA	TRBV28	TRBJ2-3	NA	CASTTGIVVRRTDTQYF	TGTGCCAGCACAACCGGGATCGTCGTACGCCGCACAGATACGCAGTATTTT
NA	TRBV18	TRBJ1-1	NA	CASSSVRARLNTEAFF	TGTGCCAGCTCATCTGTTCGGGCCAGGTTGAACACTGAAGCTTTCTTT
once	TRBV19	TRBJ2-7	NA	CASTPDSYSSYEQYF	TGTGCCAGTACCCCGGACTCCTACTCCTCCTACGAGCAGTACTTC
NA	TRBV7-6	TRBJ2-7	TRBD1	CASSAGQGSSYEQYF	TGTGCCAGCAGCGCGGGACAGGGGAGCTCCTACGAGCAGTACTTC
once	TRBV4-1	TRBJ1-4	NA	CASSQEVWATNEKLFF	TGCGCCAGCAGCCAAGAGGTTTGGGCAACTAATGAAAAACTGTTTTTT
NA	TRBV7-9	TRBJ1-4	NA	CASSFSDSATNEKLFF	TGTGCCAGCAGCTTCTCTGACAGTGCAACTAATGAAAAACTGTTTTTT
NA	TRBV19	TRBJ1-2	NA	CASTGGNYGYTF	TGTGCCAGTACGGGCGGAAACTATGGCTACACCTTC
NA	TRBV6-1	TRBJ2-6	NA	CASGHPGANVLTF	TGTGCCAGCGGCCACCCTGGGGCCAACGTCCTGACTTTC
NA	TRBV7-9	TRBJ2-2	NA	CASSLIAVGFTTGELFF	TGTGCCAGCAGCTTAATTGCAGTAGGATTCACGACCGGGGAGCTGTTTTTT
once	TRBV2	TRBJ1-3	NA	CASCLLSGNTIYF	TGTGCCAGCTGCCTCCTCTCTGGAAACACCATATATTTT
NA	TRBV6-5	TRBJ2-2	TRBD1	CASGRQGGTGELFF	TGTGCCAGCGGACGACAGGGGGGCACCGGGGAGCTGTTTTTT
few	TRBV9	TRBJ2-5	TRBD1	CASSASGTVLGETQYF	TGTGCCAGCAGCGCATCCGGGACAGTTCTGGGAGAGACCCAGTACTTC
NA	TRBV6-5	TRBJ1-5	NA	CASSSQAMGPNQPQHF	TGTGCCAGCAGTTCACAAGCTATGGGGCCTAATCAGCCCCAGCATTTT
NA	TRBV7-9	TRBJ2-5	NA	CAAGLRGAGAYQETQYF	TGTGCCGCGGGCTTGAGGGGAGCGGGCGCGTACCAAGAGACCCAGTACTTC
NA	TRBV5-4	TRBJ2-7	TRBD2	CASSFFGGSPNEQYF	TGTGCCAGCAGCTTCTTTGGCGGGAGTCCTAACGAGCAGTACTTC
NA	TRBV11-2	TRBJ2-7	NA	CASSPRVGGRGYEQYF	TGTGCCAGCAGCCCCAGAGTCGGGGGGCGAGGGTACGAGCAGTACTTC
NA	TRBV5-4	TRBJ2-7	NA	CASSHFDQSSYEQYF	TGTGCCAGCAGCCATTTTGACCAATCCTCCTACGAGCAGTACTTC
NA	TRBV5-1	TRBJ2-7	NA	CASRQGRSYEQYF	TGCGCCAGCAGACAAGGTCGCTCTTACGAGCAGTACTTC
NA	TRBV7-9	TRBJ1-4	NA	CASSTSEDALATKNEKLFF	TGTGCCAGCAGCACCAGTGAGGACGCATTAGCAACGAAAAATGAAAAACTGTTTTTT
NA	TRBV30	TRBJ1-2	NA	CAWSKGYGYTF	TGTGCCTGGAGTAAGGGATATGGCTACACCTTC
NA	TRBV4-1	TRBJ2-7	NA	CASSQGVTGIDEQYF	TGCGCCAGCAGCCAAGGGGTGACAGGTATCGACGAGCAGTACTTC
NA	TRBV10-1	TRBJ1-1	NA	CASRDTENTEAFF	TGCGCCAGCAGGGACACCGAGAACACTGAAGCTTTCTTT
NA	TRBV5-4	TRBJ2-7	NA	CASRGPRDEQYF	TGTGCCAGCAGGGGACCCCGGGACGAGCAGTACTTC
NA	TRBV6-5	TRBJ1-1	NA	CASSYTGGEVNTEAFF	TGTGCCAGCAGTTACACTGGGGGGGAAGTGAACACTGAAGCTTTCTTT
once	TRBV5-1	TRBJ2-7	TRBD1	CASSATGEPNEQYF	TGCGCCAGCAGCGCGACAGGGGAACCAAACGAGCAGTACTTC
NA	TRBV5-1	TRBJ2-7	NA	CASSLAAQGVYEQYF	TGCGCCAGCAGCTTGGCCGCGCAGGGAGTCTACGAGCAGTACTTC
NA	TRBV11-2	TRBJ1-1	TRBD1	CASSLDRGRIDAFF	TGTGCCAGCAGCTTAGACAGGGGGCGAATCGATGCTTTCTTT
NA	TRBV15	TRBJ2-2	NA	CARRSEWNTGELFF	TGTGCCCGGCGGTCCGAGTGGAACACCGGGGAGCTGTTTTTT
NA	TRBV5-6	TRBJ1-5	NA	CASSLRSDYQPQHF	TGTGCCAGCAGCTTGAGATCAGACTATCAGCCCCAGCATTTT
NA	TRBV7-2	TRBJ2-7	TRBD1	CASSADRLDYEQYF	TGTGCCAGCAGCGCGGACAGGCTTGATTACGAGCAGTACTTC
NA	TRBV28	TRBJ2-3	NA	CASTPGLMEGTDTQYF	TGTGCCAGCACCCCAGGGCTGATGGAGGGCACAGATACGCAGTATTTT
NA	TRBV28	TRBJ2-1	NA	CASSFLNRPQDEQFF	TGTGCCAGCAGTTTCCTAAATAGGCCCCAGGATGAGCAGTTCTTC
NA	TRBV6-1	TRBJ1-5	NA	CASKPTQNSNQPQHF	TGTGCCAGCAAGCCTACGCAAAATAGCAATCAGCCCCAGCATTTT
NA	TRBV9	TRBJ2-1	NA	CASRGPSHNEQFF	TGTGCCAGCAGGGGTCCCTCACACAATGAGCAGTTCTTC
NA	TRBV4-3	TRBJ1-1	NA	CASSQEEYMGAGTEAFF	TGCGCCAGCAGCCAAGAGGAGTATATGGGGGCGGGAACTGAAGCTTTCTTT
NA	TRBV27	TRBJ1-1	TRBD1	CASRPRGRGGPFF	TGTGCCAGCAGACCCCGGGGCAGGGGGGGCCCTTTCTTT
NA	TRBV9	TRBJ2-2	TRBD1	CASSPQGAGELFF	TGTGCCAGCAGCCCACAGGGGGCCGGGGAGCTGTTTTTT
NA	TRBV27	TRBJ2-1	NA	CASSPQGSLTINEQFF	TGTGCCAGCAGTCCACAGGGATCTCTAACTATCAATGAGCAGTTCTTC
NA	TRBV29-1	TRBJ2-2	NA	CSVEWSELTGELFF	TGCAGCGTTGAATGGTCAGAACTCACCGGGGAGCTGTTTTTT
NA	TRBV7-9	TRBJ2-1	TRBD1	CASSYPGQGHEQFF	TGTGCCAGCAGCTATCCGGGACAGGGACATGAGCAGTTCTTC
once	TRBV2	TRBJ2-1	NA	CASKGGYNEQFF	TGTGCCAGCAAGGGGGGATACAATGAGCAGTTCTTC
NA	TRBV5-6	TRBJ2-7	NA	CASRTGLDYEQYF	TGTGCCAGCAGGACCGGACTCGACTACGAGCAGTACTTC
NA	TRBV5-1	TRBJ2-5	NA	CASSSRVGEQETQYF	TGCGCCAGCAGCTCCAGGGTAGGCGAACAAGAGACCCAGTACTTC
once	TRBV4-1	TRBJ1-2	TRBD1	CASSQVGQAAFGYTF	TGCGCCAGCAGCCAAGTCGGACAGGCGGCTTTTGGCTACACCTTC
NA	TRBV7-9	TRBJ2-1	TRBD2	CASSGVAGGRNEQFF	TGTGCCAGCAGCGGAGTAGCGGGAGGGAGGAATGAGCAGTTCTTC
NA	TRBV7-9	TRBJ2-1	TRBD2	CASSLEETSGSYNEQFF	TGTGCCAGCAGCTTAGAGGAGACTAGCGGGAGCTACAATGAGCAGTTCTTC
NA	TRBV6-5	TRBJ1-2	NA	CASSKTTTNYGYTF	TGTGCCAGCAGTAAGACAACTACTAACTATGGCTACACCTTC